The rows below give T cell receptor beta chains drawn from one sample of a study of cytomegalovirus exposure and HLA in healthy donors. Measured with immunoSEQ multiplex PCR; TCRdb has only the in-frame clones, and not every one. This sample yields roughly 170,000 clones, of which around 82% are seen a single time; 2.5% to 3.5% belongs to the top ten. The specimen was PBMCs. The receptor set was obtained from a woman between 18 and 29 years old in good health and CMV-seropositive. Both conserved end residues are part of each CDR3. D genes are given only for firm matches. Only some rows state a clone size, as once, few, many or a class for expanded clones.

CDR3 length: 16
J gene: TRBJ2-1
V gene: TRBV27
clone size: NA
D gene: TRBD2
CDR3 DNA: TGTGCCAGCAGCGCTACCGGGACTAGCACCTACAATGAGCAGTTCTTC
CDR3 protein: CASSATGTSTYNEQFF

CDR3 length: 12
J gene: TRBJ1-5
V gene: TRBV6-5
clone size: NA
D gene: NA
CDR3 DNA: TGTGCCAGCAGTGACCGCAGGCAGCCCCAGCATTTT
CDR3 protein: CASSDRRQPQHF

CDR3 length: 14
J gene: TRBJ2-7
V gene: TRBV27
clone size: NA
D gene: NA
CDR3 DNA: TGTGCCAGCAGTCAGGGTGTCGGAGCCTACGAGCAGTACTTC
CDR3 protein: CASSQGVGAYEQYF

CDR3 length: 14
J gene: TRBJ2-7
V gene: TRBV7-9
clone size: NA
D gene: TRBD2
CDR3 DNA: TGTGCCAGCAACCCACCGGGGGGCTCCTACGAGCAGTACTTC
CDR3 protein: CASNPPGGSYEQYF

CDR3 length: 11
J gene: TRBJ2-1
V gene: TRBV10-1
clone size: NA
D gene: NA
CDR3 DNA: TGCGCCAGCAGTGAGGGAGAGGAGCAGTTCTTC
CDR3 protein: CASSEGEEQFF

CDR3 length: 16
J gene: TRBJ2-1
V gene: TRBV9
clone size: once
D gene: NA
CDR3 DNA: TGTGCCAGCAGCGTAGTCTGGACGGGGGGCCCAAATGAGCAGTTCTTC
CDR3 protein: CASSVVWTGGPNEQFF

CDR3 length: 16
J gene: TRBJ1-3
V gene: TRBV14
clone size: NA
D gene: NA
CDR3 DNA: TGTGCCAGCAGCCAAGACCTGACAAGCTCTGGAAACACCATATATTTT
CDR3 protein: CASSQDLTSSGNTIYF

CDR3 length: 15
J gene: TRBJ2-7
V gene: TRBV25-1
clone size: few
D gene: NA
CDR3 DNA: TGTGCCAGCAGTGAGTCGGCAGGCCTCTCCTACGAGCAGTACTTC
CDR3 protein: CASSESAGLSYEQYF

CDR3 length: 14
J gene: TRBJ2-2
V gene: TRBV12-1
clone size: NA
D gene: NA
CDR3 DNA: TGTGCCAGCAGCTTTTTGGGGCACACCGGGGAGCTGTTTTTT
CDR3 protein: CASSFLGHTGELFF

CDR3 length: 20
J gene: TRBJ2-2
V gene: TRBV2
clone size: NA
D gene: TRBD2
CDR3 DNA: TGTGCCAGCAGTGAAAACGGTAGGCTAGCGGGGGGCGTGAACACCGGGGAGCTGTTTTTT
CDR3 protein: CASSENGRLAGGVNTGELFF

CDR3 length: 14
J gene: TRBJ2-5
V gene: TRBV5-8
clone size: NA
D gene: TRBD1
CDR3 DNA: TGTGCCAGCAGCTGGGGGACAGGGCGTGAGACCCAGTACTTC
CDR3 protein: CASSWGTGRETQYF

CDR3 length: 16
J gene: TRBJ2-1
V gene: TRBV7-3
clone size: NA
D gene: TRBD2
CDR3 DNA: TGTGCCAGCAGCTTAACGTGGCTAGCGGGGGTGAGTGAGCAGTTCTTC
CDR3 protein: CASSLTWLAGVSEQFF

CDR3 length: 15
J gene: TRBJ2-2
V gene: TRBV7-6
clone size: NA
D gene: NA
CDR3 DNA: TGTGCCAGCAGCTTAGGGGCGGTAGGGGCCGGGGAGCTGTTTTTT
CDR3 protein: CASSLGAVGAGELFF

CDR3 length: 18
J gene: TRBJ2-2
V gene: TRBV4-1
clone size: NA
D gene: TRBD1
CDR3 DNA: TGCGCCAGCAGCCAAGTCGTGGGACAGGGCTCAAACACCGGGGAGCTGTTTTTT
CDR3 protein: CASSQVVGQGSNTGELFF

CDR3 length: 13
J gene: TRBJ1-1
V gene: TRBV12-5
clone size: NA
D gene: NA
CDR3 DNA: TGTGCTAGTGCCCGAACAGGGTTTACTGAAGCTTTCTTT
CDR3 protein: CASARTGFTEAFF

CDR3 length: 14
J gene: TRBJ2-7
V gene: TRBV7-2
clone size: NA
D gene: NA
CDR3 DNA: TGTGCCAGCAGCGTCCGACTAGGCTCCTACGAGCAGTACTTC
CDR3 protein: CASSVRLGSYEQYF

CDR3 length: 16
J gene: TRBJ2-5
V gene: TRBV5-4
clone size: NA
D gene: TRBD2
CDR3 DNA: TGTGCCAGCAGCGTACTTAGCGGGGGGGGAAGAGAGACCCAGTACTTC
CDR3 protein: CASSVLSGGGRETQYF

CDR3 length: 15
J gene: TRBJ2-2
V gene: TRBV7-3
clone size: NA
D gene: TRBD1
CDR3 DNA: TGTGCCAGCAGCCCAGACAGGGGAAGAACCGGGGAGCTGTTTTTT
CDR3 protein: CASSPDRGRTGELFF

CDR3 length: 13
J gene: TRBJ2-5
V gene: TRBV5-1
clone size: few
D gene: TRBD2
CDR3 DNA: TGCGCCAGCAGCTCCTCGGGGGGGGAGACCCAGTACTTC
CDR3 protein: CASSSSGGETQYF

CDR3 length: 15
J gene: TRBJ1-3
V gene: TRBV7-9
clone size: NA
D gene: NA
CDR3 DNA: TGTGCCAGCAGCCTATACCGGGGCTCTGGAAACACCATATATTTT
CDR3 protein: CASSLYRGSGNTIYF

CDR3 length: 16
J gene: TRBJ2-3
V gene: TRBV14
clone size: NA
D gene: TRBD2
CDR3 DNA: TGTGCCAGCAGCCAAGTACTAGCGGGGCTAAGCGGTACGCAGTATTTT
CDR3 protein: CASSQVLAGLSGTQYF

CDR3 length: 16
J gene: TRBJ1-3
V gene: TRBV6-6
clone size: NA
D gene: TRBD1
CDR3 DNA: TGTGCCAGCAGCCGGAATGAGGACAGGGGTGGAAACACCATATATTTT
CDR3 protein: CASSRNEDRGGNTIYF

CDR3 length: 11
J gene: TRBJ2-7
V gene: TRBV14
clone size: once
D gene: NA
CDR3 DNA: TGTGCCAGCAGTATCTCCTACGAGCAGTACTTC
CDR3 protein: CASSISYEQYF

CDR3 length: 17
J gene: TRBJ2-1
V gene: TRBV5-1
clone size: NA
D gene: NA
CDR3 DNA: TGCGCCAGCAGCTTGGCCCCCGGGGGAAGTTCCTACAATGAGCAGTTCTTC
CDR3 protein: CASSLAPGGSSYNEQFF

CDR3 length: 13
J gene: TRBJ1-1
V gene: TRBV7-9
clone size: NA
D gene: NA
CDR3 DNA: TGTGCCAGCAGATGGGGGCTGGGCACTGAAGCTTTCTTT
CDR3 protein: CASRWGLGTEAFF

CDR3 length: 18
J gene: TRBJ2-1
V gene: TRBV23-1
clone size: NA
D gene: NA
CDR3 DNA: TGCGCCAGCAGTCAATCGGACCAATGCTCAGGGTCCTACAATGAGCAGTTCTTC
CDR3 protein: CASSQSDQCSGSYNEQFF

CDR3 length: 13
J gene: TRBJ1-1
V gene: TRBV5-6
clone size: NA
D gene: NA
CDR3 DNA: TGTGCCAGCAGAGAGTCGGGGGTCACTGAAGCTTTCTTT
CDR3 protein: CASRESGVTEAFF

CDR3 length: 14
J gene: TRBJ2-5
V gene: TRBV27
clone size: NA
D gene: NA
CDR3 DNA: TGTGCCAGCAGTCGAACAGGGTTACAAGAGACCCAGTACTTC
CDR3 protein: CASSRTGLQETQYF

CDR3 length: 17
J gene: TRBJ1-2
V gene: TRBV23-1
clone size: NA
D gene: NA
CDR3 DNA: TGCGCCAGCACCCACACCTCCCTCGACTGGCCGGACTATGGCTACACCTTC
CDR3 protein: CASTHTSLDWPDYGYTF

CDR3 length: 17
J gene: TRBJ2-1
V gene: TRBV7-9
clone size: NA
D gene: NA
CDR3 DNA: TGTGCCAGCAGCTTAGCTATATCCTTGACAACCTACAATGAGCAGTTCTTC
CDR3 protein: CASSLAISLTTYNEQFF

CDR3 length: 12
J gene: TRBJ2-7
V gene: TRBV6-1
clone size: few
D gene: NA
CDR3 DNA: TGTGCCAGCATGAGACAGGATTACGAGCAGTACTTC
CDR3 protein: CASMRQDYEQYF

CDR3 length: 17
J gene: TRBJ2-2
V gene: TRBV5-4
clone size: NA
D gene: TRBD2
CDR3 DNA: TGTGCCAGCAGCTTGTACTTTGGGGGGGACAACACCGGGGAGCTGTTTTTT
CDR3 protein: CASSLYFGGDNTGELFF

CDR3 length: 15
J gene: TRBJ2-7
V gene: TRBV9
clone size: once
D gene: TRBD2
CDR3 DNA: TGTGCCAGCAGCGTAGGGAGTAGCGGGGCCTACGAGCAGTACTTC
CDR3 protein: CASSVGSSGAYEQYF

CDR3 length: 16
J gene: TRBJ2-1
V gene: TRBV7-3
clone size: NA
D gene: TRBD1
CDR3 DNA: TGTGCCAGCAGCTTAAGGACAGGGGGCTCCTACAATGAGCAGTTCTTC
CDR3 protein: CASSLRTGGSYNEQFF

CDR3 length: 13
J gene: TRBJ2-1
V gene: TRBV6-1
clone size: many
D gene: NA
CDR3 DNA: TGTGCCAGCAGTGACAGCTCCTACAATGAGCAGTTCTTC
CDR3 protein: CASSDSSYNEQFF

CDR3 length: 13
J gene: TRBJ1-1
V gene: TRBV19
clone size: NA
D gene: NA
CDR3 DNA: TGTGCCAGTCTTCGCGGGGGGAACACTGAAGCTTTCTTT
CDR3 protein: CASLRGGNTEAFF

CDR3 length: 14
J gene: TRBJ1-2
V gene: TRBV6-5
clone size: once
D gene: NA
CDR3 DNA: TGTGCTAGCAGCCCGGGGGGGATAGGCTATGGCTACACCTTC
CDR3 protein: CASSPGGIGYGYTF

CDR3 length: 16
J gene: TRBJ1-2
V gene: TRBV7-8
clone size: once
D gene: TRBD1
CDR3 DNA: TGTGCCAGCAGCCCCGAAATGGGGACACAGGGGTATGGCTACACCTTC
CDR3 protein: CASSPEMGTQGYGYTF

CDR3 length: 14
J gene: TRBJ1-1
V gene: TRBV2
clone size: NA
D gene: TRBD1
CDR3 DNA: TGTGCCAGCAGGCCGACAGGGACGAACACTGAAGCTTTCTTT
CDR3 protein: CASRPTGTNTEAFF

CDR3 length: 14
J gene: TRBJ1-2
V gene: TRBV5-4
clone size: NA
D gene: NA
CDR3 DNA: TGTGCCAGCAGCCAACCGGACAAGAACTATGGCTACACCTTC
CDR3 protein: CASSQPDKNYGYTF

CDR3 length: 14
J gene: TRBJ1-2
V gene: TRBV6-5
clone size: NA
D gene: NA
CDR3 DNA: TGTGCCAGCAGGCCTACAGGGTCCATCTATGGCTACACCTTC
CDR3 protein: CASRPTGSIYGYTF

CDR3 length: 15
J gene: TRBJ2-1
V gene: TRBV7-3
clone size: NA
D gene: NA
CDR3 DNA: TGTGCCAGCAGCTTAAATGACAGAACCTACAATGAGCAGTTCTTC
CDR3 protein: CASSLNDRTYNEQFF

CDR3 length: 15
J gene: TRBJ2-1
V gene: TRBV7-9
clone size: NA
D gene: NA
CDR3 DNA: TGTGCCAGCAGCTTCACCTTCCAGGGTAGAAATGAGCAGTTCTTC
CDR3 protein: CASSFTFQGRNEQFF

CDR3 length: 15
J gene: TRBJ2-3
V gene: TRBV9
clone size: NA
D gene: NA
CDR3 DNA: TGTGCCAGCAGCCCAGGCGGGGCAAGCACAGATACGCAGTATTTT
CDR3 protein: CASSPGGASTDTQYF

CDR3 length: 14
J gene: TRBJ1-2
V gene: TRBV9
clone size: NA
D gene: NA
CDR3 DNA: TGTGCCAGCAGCGTAGGGGGCGGCAACTATGGCTACACCTTC
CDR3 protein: CASSVGGGNYGYTF

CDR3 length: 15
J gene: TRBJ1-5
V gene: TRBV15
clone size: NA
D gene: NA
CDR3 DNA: TGTGCCACCAGCCCCGATAGTTATAGCAATCAGCCCCAGCATTTT
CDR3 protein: CATSPDSYSNQPQHF

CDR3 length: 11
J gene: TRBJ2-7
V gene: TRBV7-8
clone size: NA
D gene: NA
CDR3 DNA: TGTGCCAGCAGCTCCTACTACGAGCAGTACTTC
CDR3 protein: CASSSYYEQYF

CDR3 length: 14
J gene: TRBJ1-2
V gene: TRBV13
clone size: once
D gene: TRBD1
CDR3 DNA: TGTGCCAGCAGGGAACAGGGGGTGGACTATGGCTACACCTTC
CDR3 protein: CASREQGVDYGYTF

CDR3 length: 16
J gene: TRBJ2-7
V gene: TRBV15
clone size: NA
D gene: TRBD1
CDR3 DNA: TGTGCCACCAGCAGAGAATTAGGACAGGGGGGTTTGGAGCAGTACTTC
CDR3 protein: CATSRELGQGGLEQYF

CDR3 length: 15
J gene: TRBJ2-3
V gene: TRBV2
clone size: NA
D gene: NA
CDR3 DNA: TGTGCCAGCAGTGAAGCGACTAGGAACTTACCCTTGGGGTATTTT
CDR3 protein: CASSEATRNLPLGYF

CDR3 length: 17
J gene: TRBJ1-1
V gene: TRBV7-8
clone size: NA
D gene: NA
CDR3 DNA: TGTGCCAGCAGCTTTGGGGGGGGCGTGATTAGGAACACTGAAGCTTTCTTT
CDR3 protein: CASSFGGGVIRNTEAFF

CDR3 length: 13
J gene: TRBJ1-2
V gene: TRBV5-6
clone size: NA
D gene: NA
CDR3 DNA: TGTGCCAGCAGCACGGACACCGGGGGTGGCTACACCTTC
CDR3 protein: CASSTDTGGGYTF

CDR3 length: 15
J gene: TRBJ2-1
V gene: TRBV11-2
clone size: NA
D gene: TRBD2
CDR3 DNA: TGTGCCAGCAGCGTTAGCGGGGAGGGACACAATGAGCAGTTCTTC
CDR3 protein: CASSVSGEGHNEQFF

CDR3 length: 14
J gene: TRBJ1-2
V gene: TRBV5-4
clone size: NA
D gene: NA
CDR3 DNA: TGTGCCAGCGGGGAGGGAGGGTCTAACTATGGCTACACCTTC
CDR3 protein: CASGEGGSNYGYTF

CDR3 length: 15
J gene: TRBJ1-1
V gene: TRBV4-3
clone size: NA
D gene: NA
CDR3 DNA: TGCGCCAGCAGCCAAGAGGCAGGAATTAACACTGAAGCTTTCTTT
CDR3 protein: CASSQEAGINTEAFF

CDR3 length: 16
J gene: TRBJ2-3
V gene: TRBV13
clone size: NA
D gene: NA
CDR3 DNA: TGTGCCAGCAGCACCGGTGGGGGCGGCGGCTCAGATACGCAGTATTTT
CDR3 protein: CASSTGGGGGSDTQYF

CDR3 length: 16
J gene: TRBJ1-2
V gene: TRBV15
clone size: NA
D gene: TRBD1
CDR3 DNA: TGTGCCACCAGCAGATACCCGACAGGGTCTAACTATGGCTACACCTTC
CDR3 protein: CATSRYPTGSNYGYTF

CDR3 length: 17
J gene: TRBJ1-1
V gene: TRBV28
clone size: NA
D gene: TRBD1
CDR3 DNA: TGTGCCAGCAGTTGGGGGAGACAGGGGAATCCGGACACTGAAGCTTTCTTT
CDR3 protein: CASSWGRQGNPDTEAFF

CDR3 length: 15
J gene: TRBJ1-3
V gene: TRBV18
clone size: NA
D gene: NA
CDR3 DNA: TGTGCCAGCTCACCAAGCCAAAACTCTGGAAACACCATATATTTT
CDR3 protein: CASSPSQNSGNTIYF